The entry below gives a single T cell receptor (beta chain) sequence along with its context. What this receptor recognizes is not known. The sample holds no much larger clone one base away, and base qualities are not on file. What this sample's time point label stands for: baseline before first vaccination. Vaccinee samples came from UK trials COV001 and COV002, including a single-blind randomized controlled phase 2/3 trial of AZD1222 (ChAdOx1 nCoV-19) in healthy adults. Trial participant PBMC samples were collected at day 0 and day 28 after the second dose for TCRbeta chain sequencing. Looking up the germline V gene yields CDR1 LGHNA and CDR2 YSLEER. Taken from cysteine to phenylalanine, the CDR3 has 14 residues. The only DNA kept is the CDR3, 42 bases in frame from the first base. A distance of 7 bases separates the germline ends of V and J, which lose 0 bases and 5 bases respectively. The data derive from a study of T cell responses to AZD1222 COVID-19 vaccine (dated by TCRdb to about 2021). The study in broad terms: AZD1222 recipients given second doses at about 4 weeks or at about 12 weeks were pooled, since spike-specific TCR depth and breadth were not found to differ between the two schedules. A total of roughly 240 trial participants underwent TCR sequencing, of whom roughly 210 received two doses of AZD1222 and some 26 received two doses of the MenACWY control vaccine. Trial participants were enrolled into age subgroups of 18-55, 56-69 and 70-plus years, which contained about 150, 28 and 57 TCR-sequenced participants, respectively.

The study at large found these results: Participants were mostly white British and included more females than males, and it was suggested by the authors that clonal diversity may have been underestimated. Epitopes outside the regions mutated in the B.1.351 and B.1.1.7 variants were reportedly recognized by nearly half of the unique spike-specific TCRs. The whole spike protein was spanned by vaccine-associated CD4 TCRs, and dominant responses were seen in regions 160-218 and 743-854. The 56-69-year group was small, and its depth increase did not reach significance, likely because of low power. After two AZD1222 doses, both the breadth and the depth of spike-specific TCRs were significantly higher than at day 0 and than in MenACWY recipients. Conclusions about previously exposed vaccinees are limited, since just five or six AZD1222 recipients were seropositive for SARS-CoV-2 at baseline. No day 14 peak-response samples were available, so repertoires were characterized only after the peak T cell response.

The CDR3 regions of human TCRbeta chains were subjected to immunosequencing. On the authors' methods: TCRs in the repertoires were matched against a reference library of SARS-CoV-2-specific TCRs that had been generated with the MIRA antigen-specificity platform. Breadth was defined as the fraction of unique TCRs that were SARS-CoV-2-associated. Depth was defined as the fraction of total T cells that were SARS-CoV-2-associated. Using the MIRA data, every spike-specific TCR was mapped to the spike region that the TCR reacted to and assigned to either a CD4 or a CD8 class. Log10-transformed breadth and depth values were compared by one-way ANOVA with Sidak's multiple comparisons tests. TCRdb limited this immuneACCESS table to in-frame rearrangements with V and J called. A share of clones is missing; checked studies link under half to unresolved V genes, and the rest is unexplained. V, J and clone size were drawn from that table, and D and trimming were deduced from the DNA. The sample table holds about 140,000 clones, of which approximately 90% were seen once. About 5.9% of the sample is held by the ten biggest clonotypes.

In this chain, TRBV4-3 is recombined with TRBJ1-4, with TRBD1 as a weak D call on 6 bases. This clonotype originated in an adult in good health. This specimen was peripheral blood, taken on day 0 of AZD1222 vaccination. The CDR3 amino acid sequence is: CASSQDTGNEKLFF. DNA sequence: TGCGCCAGCAGCCAAGATACAGGGAATGAAAAACTGTTTTTT.